These 18 T cell receptor beta chains were all obtained from the same sample, sequenced in a study of a mutant IDH1 vaccine in newly diagnosed glioma. Described time point: week 23, last vaccination. Every vaccination contained 300 ug of the mutant IDH1 20-mer peptide and was paired with topical imiquimod. Sequenced by immunoSEQ multiplex PCR; TCRdb stores in-frame clones only, minus some. The data show 75,000 to 80,000 clones, with around 83% seen just once and over 0.6% held by the top ten. Antigens for these TCRs are unknown. Sequencing was performed on PBMCs, taken from a glioma patient whose treatment included an IDH1 peptide vaccine. The source is a woman aged 45-60 years with glioma.

This chain connects TRBV5-1 to TRBJ2-3, with D perhaps matching TRBD1 (5 bases). The germline gives CDR1 SGHRS, CDR2 YFSETQ. The CDR3 consists of 14 residues. V was shortened by 4 bases and J by 0 bases, with 9 bases between the two germline ends. The chain's CDR3 is CASSPGHSTDTQYF. The CDR3 nucleotides are TGCGCCAGCAGCCCTGGACATAGCACAGATACGCAGTATTTT. Filled out from reference TRBV5-1 and TRBJ2-3, the complete variable domain reads KAGVTQTPRYLIKTRGQQVTLSCSPISGHRSVSWYQQTPGQGLQFLFEYFSETQRNKGNFPGRFSGRQFSNSRSEMNVSTLELGDSALYLCASSPGHSTDTQYFGPGTRLTVL.

CDR3 amino acids: CASSQVGTSDSEQFF. Here the CDR3 DNA reads TGCGCCAGCAGCCAAGTTGGGACTAGTGACAGTGAGCAGTTCTTC. The gene calls are TRBV4-1 and TRBJ2-1; 8 bases line up with TRBD2. The CDR3 contains 15 residues. From germline, CDR1 is MGHRA and CDR2 YSYEKL. Trimming cost V 1 base and J 9 bases; bases outside gene matches: 8.

The V call is TRBV6-5, the J call TRBJ1-5; TRBD1 is a possible D gene (5 bases). Trimming took off 2 bases at V and 4 bases at J, with 6 bases between the two ends. In germline, CDR1 is MNHEY, CDR2 SVGAGI. This CDR3 region has 13 residues. The CDR3 is CASSYDRNQPQHF. Here the CDR3 DNA reads TGTGCCAGCAGTTACGACAGAAATCAGCCCCAGCATTTT.

In its sample, this clone was seen once. V usage is TRBV19 and J usage is TRBJ1-5; 10 bases map to TRBD1. The CDR3 has 14 amino acids. The germline gives CDR1 LNHDA, CDR2 SQIVND (reference sequence). Unmatched junction bases numbered 5, after V lost 9 bases and J lost 3 bases. The CDR3: CARPGTGDNQPQHF. The CDR3 DNA reads as TGTGCCAGGCCCGGGACAGGGGACAATCAGCCCCAGCATTTT.

The chain is built from TRBV5-8 and TRBJ2-4; 8 bases are shared with TRBD1. V was clipped by 4 bases and J by 1 base; unmatched bases: 13. The CDR3 is made up of 18 amino acids. Per the germline V gene, CDR1 is SGHTS and CDR2 is YDEGEE. DNA for the CDR3: TGTGCCAGCAGCGCCCACCCAGGGGGCGGGGAGGCCAAAAACATTCAGTACTTC. Translation gives CASSAHPGGGEAKNIQYF.

The chain couples TRBV6-1 to TRBJ1-4; unclear D gene. V lost 2 bases and J lost 0, with 10 bases in between. There are 16 residues in the CDR3. The germline V gene encodes CDR1 MNHNS and CDR2 SASEGT. DNA of the CDR3: TGTGCCAGCAGTGAACAGGCTTTTGCAACTAATGAAAAACTGTTTTTT. This encodes CASSEQAFATNEKLFF.

V is TRBV30 and J is TRBJ2-7; D unresolved. Germline V gene data show CDR1 as GTSNPN and CDR2 as SVGIG (reference sequence). This CDR3 has 12 amino acids. Trimming removed 3 bases at V and 1 base at J, with 7 bases between. In DNA form, the CDR3 reads TGTGCCTGGAGCTTAGCTTCCTACGAGCAGTACTTC. Translated, it gives CAWSLASYEQYF.

The chain recombines TRBV5-1 with TRBJ2-7; 10 bases are a match to TRBD2. J gave up 2 bases and V 1 base, and 3 bases lay outside the gene matches. CDR1 is SGHRS, CDR2 YFSETQ, per germline. The CDR3 has 15 residues. Here the CDR3 DNA reads TGCGCCAGCAGCTTGTTAAGCGGGAGGGCCTACGAGCAGTACTTC. Its translation is CASSLLSGRAYEQYF.

Notes on this clone: Within the sample, other DNA sequences also encode this same CDR3. This chain joins TRBV9 and TRBJ2-7; 11 bases fit TRBD2. V was clipped by 2 bases and J by 3 bases; unmatched bases: 1. Germline V lookup: CDR1 SGDLS, CDR2 YYNGEE. This CDR3 contains 14 residues. CDR3 amino acids: CASSVGLAGYEQYF. The CDR3 DNA sequence: TGTGCCAGCAGCGTCGGACTAGCGGGCTACGAGCAGTACTTC.

The rearrangement joins TRBV4-1 to TRBJ1-1; no definite D call. The CDR3 has 13 residues. From germline, CDR1 is MGHRA and CDR2 YSYEKL. Deletions cut 5 bases from V and 1 base from J, with 8 bases between. The CDR3 region is CASSYSQNTEAFF. In nucleotides, the CDR3 is TGCGCCAGCAGCTATAGCCAGAACACTGAAGCTTTCTTT.

The chain links TRBV7-9 to TRBJ1-1; 11 nucleotides match TRBD1. Germline-derived CDR1 and CDR2 are SEHNR and FQNEAQ (reference sequence). V gave up 3 bases and J gave up 12 bases; unmatched junction bases: 0. The CDR3 runs 11 residues. For the CDR3, the DNA is TGTGCCAGCAGCTTGGACAGGGGGCCTTTCTTT. Encoded protein: CASSLDRGPFF.

Here the CDR3 reads CASSLGSGLDSPLHF. In DNA form, the CDR3 reads TGTGCCAGCAGCTTAGGCTCGGGTTTGGATTCACCCCTCCACTTT. This chain links TRBV7-9 with TRBJ1-6; D is unclear. This CDR3 spans 15 amino acids. CDR1 is SEHNR and CDR2 is FQNEAQ in the germline V gene (reference sequence). The V and J ends lost 1 base and 8 bases respectively, with 12 bases between them.

In this sample, this clone turned up a few times. The gene calls are TRBV9 and TRBJ1-1; TRBD1 is a possible D gene (5 bases). Trimming left V 0 bases short and J 10 bases short, with 13 bases between. The CDR3 is 13 residues long. CDR1 and CDR2 (germline): SGDLS, YYNGEE. In DNA form, the CDR3 reads TGTGCCAGCAGCGTAGAATCCACGGGGGGAGCTTTCTTT. Its protein product is CASSVESTGGAFF.

The table lists this clone with a count of one. The chain carries TRBV19 and TRBJ2-3, with D possibly being TRBD1 or TRBD2 (5 bases each). CDR1 and CDR2 (germline): LNHDA, SQIVND (reference sequence). With 6 bases removed from V and 2 bases from J, the gap between germline ends came to 12 bases. The CDR3 extends over 14 amino acids. The CDR3 reads CASRGENPTDTQYF. The DNA for the CDR3 is TGTGCCAGTAGGGGGGAGAACCCCACAGATACGCAGTATTTT.

This chain uses TRBV28 with TRBJ2-7; 16 bases match TRBD2. The V segment lost 4 bases and the J segment 2 bases; nucleotides outside the gene matches: 14. The CDR3 consists of 20 residues. CDR1 and CDR2 (germline): MDHEN, SYDVKM. Here the CDR3 reads CASSSHPGLAGGWATYEQYF. In nucleotides, the CDR3 is TGTGCCAGCAGTTCCCACCCGGGACTAGCGGGAGGGTGGGCCACCTACGAGCAGTACTTC. Full variable domain (remainder filled in from reference TRBV28 and TRBJ2-7): DVKVTQSSRYLVKRTGEKVFLECVQDMDHENMFWYRQDPGLGLRLIYFSYDVKMKEKGDIPEGYSVSREKKERFSLILESASTNQTSMYLCASSSHPGLAGGWATYEQYFGPGTRLTVT.

CDR3 region: CASSLAQREGRKVQYF. In DNA, the CDR3 is TGTGCCAGCAGCTTGGCGCAGCGGGAGGGCCGGAAGGTGCAGTACTTC. The chain combines TRBV5-5 with TRBJ2-7; 10 positions match TRBD2. This CDR3 is 16 amino acids long. Germline V gene lookup returns CDR1 SGHKS and CDR2 YYEKEE (reference sequence). The trim removed 0 bases at V and 9 bases at J, leaving 12 bases unmatched.

This chain uses TRBV9 with TRBJ1-2, with a tentative D call TRBD1 (6 bases). CDR1 is SGDLS and CDR2 is YYNGEE in the germline V gene. The CDR3 totals 13 residues. The germline V and J ends were trimmed by 3 bases and 4 bases, with 10 bases remaining between them. CDR3 bases: TGTGCCAGCAGCGAAGGGGGAGCCTATGGCTACACCTTC. Translating gives CASSEGGAYGYTF. Supplemented by reference TRBV9 and TRBJ1-2, the full variable domain reads DSGVTQTPKHLITATGQRVTLRCSPRSGDLSVYWYQQSLDQGLQFLIQYYNGEERAKGNILERFSAQQFPDLHSELNLSSLELGDSALYFCASSEGGAYGYTFGSGTRLTVV.

The chain combines TRBV5-6 with TRBJ2-7; 10 nucleotides align to TRBD1. CDR3 length equals 15 residues. Germline CDR1 is SGHDT and CDR2 is YYEEEE. The trim removed 3 bases at V and 8 bases at J, leaving 11 bases unmatched. CDR3 sequence reads: CASSSRDRGGVQQYF. As DNA, the CDR3 is TGTGCCAGCAGCTCCAGGGACAGGGGAGGAGTTCAGCAGTACTTC.